This T cell receptor (beta chain) originates from a study of T-cell memory formation after mild COVID-19. Trimming at V came to 1 base and at J to 5 bases, leaving 12 bases not matched to a gene. The CDR3 runs 18 residues. Germline V CDR1 and CDR2: SGHVS, FQNEAQ. TCRdb analysed the 5' RACE reads with MiXCR anew, one entry per CDR3 protein. The sample yields under 400,000 distinct CDR3 sequences, around 27% seen once. The clonotype originates from an adult woman who had mild COVID-19 (a few samples of this study predate the infection). Cell type and time point are not known. Input material: PBMCs or a T cell subset sorted from them (not recorded which). The gene calls are TRBV7-8 and TRBJ1-5, with 9 bases lining up with TRBD1. CDR3 sequence reads: CASSLVAGGTGKHQPQHF. CDR3 nucleotide sequence: TGTGCCAGCAGCTTAGTAGCTGGTGGGACAGGGAAGCATCAGCCCCAGCATTTT.